The clone carrying this T cell receptor beta chain was seen only a few times. Its target is not known. This entry comes from a study of cytomegalovirus exposure and HLA in healthy donors. Overall study findings and caveats: Later analysis reportedly placed an Asian-associated ancestry cluster below the roughly 680-donor mean in N-insertions. Rare TCR sequences predominated, though certain public TCRs were found in many donors.

The PCR was carried out with 60 Vbeta primers and 13 Jbeta primers. The data were produced by immunoSEQ multiplex PCR, yet TCRdb's version contains in-frame clones alone and is incomplete. The data show roughly 180,000 clones, with just under 80% seen just once and 2.9% held by the top ten. Germline CDR1 reads SGHAT; CDR2 reads FQNNGV. The CDR3 is made up of 16 amino acids. Germline trimming cut 4 bases from V and 5 bases from J; bases unmatched to any gene: 11. The sequence derives from a female donor in good health and CMV-seronegative. The sequencing input was PBMCs. V and J are TRBV11-2 and TRBJ1-2; 9 positions match TRBD1. CDR3 sequence reads: CASSSHHDRGKYGYTF. The CDR3 DNA reads TGTGCCAGCAGCTCGCACCACGACAGGGGGAAGTATGGCTACACCTTC.